The 22 T cell receptor beta chains below come from one sample, sequenced in a study of T cells expressing NK-cell markers. From the 5' RACE reads, TCRdb lists one entry per CDR3 protein and no DNA. This sample lists some 410,000 distinct CDR3 sequences; its ten largest clones have under 7.5%. The source material was blood T cells: a sorted CD56 or NKG2C T cell subset, CD4+ or CD8+ T cells, or bulk PBMC T cells (not recorded which). Receptors originate from a woman aged 18 to 75 in good health.

V and J are TRBV7-9 and TRBJ2-2; TCRdb indicates TRBD1, and absent DNA this call remains unverified. This CDR3 has 17 residues. CDR1 and CDR2 from the germline V gene are SEHNR and FQNEAQ (reference sequence). The CDR3 region is CASSLKGPGQATGELFF.

This sequence joins TRBV7-6 and TRBJ1-5. The CDR3 is 18 residues long. CDR1 and CDR2 (germline): SGHVS, FNYEAQ. The CDR3 protein is CASSLGSPGRATNQPQHF.

This chain joins TRBV9 and TRBJ2-6. CDR1 and CDR2 from the germline V gene are SGDLS and YYNGEE. The CDR3 consists of 14 residues. CDR3 protein: CASSAKQEANVLTF. Full variable domain (remainder filled in from reference TRBV9 and TRBJ2-6): DSGVTQTPKHLITATGQRVTLRCSPRSGDLSVYWYQQSLDQGLQFLIQYYNGEERAKGNILERFSAQQFPDLHSELNLSSLELGDSALYFCASSAKQEANVLTFGAGSRLTVL.

The rearrangement joins TRBV12-3 or TRBV12-4 to TRBJ1-2; TCRdb proposes TRBD1, but this gene call is untestable without DNA. There are 14 residues in the CDR3. CDR3: CASSLGGALYGYTF.

This rearrangement joins TRBV25-1 to TRBJ2-1. Per the germline V gene, CDR1 is MGHDK and CDR2 is SYGVNS. CDR3 length: 12 amino acids. CDR3 sequence: CASSEFRNEQFF.

The chain links TRBV6-4 to TRBJ2-1; TCRdb's assignment of TRBD2 cannot be checked, as there is no DNA. Looked up from germline, CDR1 is MRHNA and CDR2 is SNTAGT. CDR3 length: 16 residues. The CDR3 sequence: CASSDKASGSYNEQFF.

The chain has TRBV7-9 and TRBJ2-7. The CDR3 sequence is 12 residues long. Germline V gene sequence: CDR1 SEHNR, CDR2 FQNEAQ (reference sequence). The CDR3 region is CASSLGQATMRF.

This chain connects TRBV18 to TRBJ2-5; TCRdb outputs TRBD1, but without DNA this stays unchecked. The CDR3 covers 14 residues. Germline assignment: CDR1 KGHSH and CDR2 LQKENI. CDR3 residues: CASSPSDREETQYF.

The rearrangement joins TRBV29-1 to TRBJ2-7. The length of the CDR3 is 13 residues. The V gene's germline CDR1 is SQVTM and CDR2 ANQGSEA. CDR3 amino acids: CSVEEDSSYEQYF.

J is TRBJ2-5 and V is TRBV20-1; absent DNA, TCRdb's TRBD1 call cannot be checked. Germline CDR1 is DFQATT and CDR2 is SNEGSKA (reference sequence). The CDR3 runs to 15 residues. The CDR3 loop is CSATGTGRGEETQYF.

This sequence joins TRBV10-3 and TRBJ2-1; TCRdb reports TRBD2, a call that lacks DNA to check it against. The CDR3 covers 15 residues. Germline V gene lookup returns CDR1 ENHRY and CDR2 SYGVKD. The chain's CDR3 is CAIRAPGTIVNEQFF.

V and J are TRBV5-4 and TRBJ1-1. Germline-derived CDR1 and CDR2 are SGHNT and YYREEE (reference sequence). This CDR3 is built from 14 residues. The chain's CDR3 is CASSLGLRNTEAFF.

Here the CDR3 reads CASGEDSGSYYNEQFF. The genes are TRBV6-1 and TRBJ2-1; the TCRdb call, TRBD2, lacks DNA for checking. Germline V gene sequence: CDR1 MNHNS, CDR2 SASEGT. The CDR3 consists of 16 residues.

The chain links TRBV12-3 or TRBV12-4 to TRBJ2-5; TCRdb names TRBD1, which stays unverified in the absence of DNA. CDR3 length: 15 amino acids. CDR3 sequence: CASSNWDRSSETQYF.

The chain combines TRBV7-8 with TRBJ2-1. The CDR3 covers 12 residues. Germline CDR1 and CDR2: SGHVS and FQNEAQ. CDR3 amino acids: CASSFEVGEQFF.

The chain couples TRBV4-3 to TRBJ1-6. This CDR3 has 14 amino acids. Germline V gives CDR1 LGHNA, CDR2 YSLEER. CDR3 sequence reads: CASSQVLTPSPLHF.

The gene calls are TRBV20-1 and TRBJ2-1; TCRdb's assignment of TRBD2 cannot be checked, as there is no DNA. The CDR3 is 14 amino acids. Germline V gene lookup returns CDR1 DFQATT and CDR2 SNEGSKA (reference sequence). CDR3 protein: CSARDNSGSYEQFF.

This chain links TRBV28 with TRBJ2-1; with no DNA, the TCRdb D assignment of TRBD2 cannot be verified. Germline CDR1 MDHEN, CDR2 SYDVKM. CDR3 length: 18 amino acids. CDR3: CASSFRSGRTSSYNEQFF.

The J gene is TRBJ2-7, the V gene TRBV29-1; absent DNA, TCRdb's TRBD2 call cannot be checked. The CDR3 totals 14 residues. The germline gives CDR1 SQVTM, CDR2 ANQGSEA. CDR3: CSGSGGQLPYEQYF.

The rearrangement joins TRBV4-2 to TRBJ1-4; the TCRdb D gene call, TRBD1, has no DNA to confirm it. The CDR3 is 16 amino acids. Germline values: CDR1 LGHNA, CDR2 YNFKEQ. The CDR3 sequence is CASSRPQGATNEKLFF.

V usage is TRBV4-3 and J usage is TRBJ1-3. The CDR3 is made up of 14 amino acids. From germline, CDR1 is LGHNA and CDR2 YSLEER. The CDR3 loop reads CASSQDMGGNTIYF.

The chain is built from TRBV6-5 and TRBJ2-1; without DNA, the TCRdb call of TRBD1 cannot be checked. The germline CDR1 and CDR2 sequences are MNHEY and SVGAGI. This CDR3 is built from 15 residues. CDR3: CASSYSGAPNNEQFF.